Shown below are 12 T cell receptor beta chains from a single sample sequenced in a study of blood T cell repertoires in COVID-19. Using immunoSEQ multiplex PCR, the repertoire was profiled, and TCRdb retains in-frame clones only, with some absent. The table has about 180,000 clones, 84% seen once. The sequenced sample consisted of peripheral blood. All receptors derive from a young man with active or convalescent COVID-19.

The chain combines TRBV7-2 with TRBJ1-1, with a weak D call TRBD1 (6 bases). V shed 5 bases and J shed 5 bases, with 18 bases lying between them. Germline V gene data show CDR1 as SGHTA and CDR2 as FQGNSA. The CDR3 extends over 15 amino acids. The CDR3, as DNA: TGTGCCAGCAGCCCAATACAGGGAAGGAGGACTGAAGCTTTCTTT. Its translation is CASSPIQGRRTEAFF.

V gene TRBV11-1 combines with J gene TRBJ1-6; 7 nucleotides align to TRBD1. J gave up 7 bases and V 5 bases, and 8 bases lay outside the gene matches. Germline V gene data show CDR1 as SGHAT and CDR2 as FQDESV (reference sequence). The CDR3 contains 15 residues. CDR3 amino acids: CASSVRDSLNSPLHF. For the CDR3, the DNA is TGTGCCAGCAGCGTCCGGGACAGCCTAAATTCACCCCTCCACTTT. Full variable domain (missing parts from reference TRBV11-1 and TRBJ1-6): EAEVAQSPRYKITEKSQAVAFWCDPISGHATLYWYRQILGQGPELLVQFQDESVVDDSQLPKDRFSAERLKGVDSTLKIQPAELGDSAMYLCASSVRDSLNSPLHFGNGTRLTVT.

This clone was found a few times. This chain links TRBV7-8 with TRBJ2-1; D is perhaps TRBD1 (6 bases). The V end was cut by 7 bases, the J end by 6 bases, with 16 bases between. Germline V CDR1 and CDR2: SGHVS, FQNEAQ. This CDR3 has 14 amino acids. The CDR3: CASNPQGVGNEQFF. CDR3 DNA sequence: TGTGCCAGCAATCCACAGGGAGTGGGCAATGAGCAGTTCTTC.

This sequence joins TRBV5-8 and TRBJ2-4, with a tentative D call TRBD2 (5 bases). Germline V gives CDR1 SGHTS, CDR2 YDEGEE. Trimming removed 0 bases from V and 2 bases from J, with 9 bases in between. This CDR3 is 15 amino acids long. The CDR3 DNA follows: TGTGCCAGCAGCTTGGGTCGGGGTACCAAAAACATTCAGTACTTC. Its protein is CASSLGRGTKNIQYF.

The V and J genes are TRBV30 and TRBJ2-2; D is undetermined. The V gene's germline CDR1 is GTSNPN and CDR2 SVGIG (reference sequence). This CDR3 is built from 13 residues. V was clipped by 0 bases and J by 6 bases, with 8 bases between them. The CDR3 spells CAWSVRVPGELFF. The CDR3 DNA sequence: TGTGCCTGGAGTGTACGGGTGCCCGGGGAGCTGTTTTTT.

V and J are TRBV27 and TRBJ2-2; D might be TRBD1 (6 bases). The germline V and J ends were trimmed by 3 bases and 7 bases, with 15 bases remaining between them. The germline V gene encodes CDR1 MNHEY and CDR2 SMNVEV (reference sequence). The CDR3 has 15 residues. CDR3 region: CASSFKQGLGGELFF. The CDR3 bases are TGTGCCAGCAGTTTTAAACAGGGATTGGGCGGGGAGCTGTTTTTT.

CDR3 nucleotides: TGTGCCAGTAGTCCACGACAGCCTACCTACGAGCAGTACTTC. This translates into CASSPRQPTYEQYF. The chain couples TRBV19 to TRBJ2-7, with a possible D match to TRBD1 (5 bases). V lost 5 bases and J lost 2, with 13 bases in between. Per the germline V gene, CDR1 is LNHDA and CDR2 is SQIVND (reference sequence). This CDR3 is 14 amino acids long.

The chain recombines TRBV19 with TRBJ2-1; TRBD2 aligns across 10 bases. Germline CDR1 reads LNHDA; CDR2 reads SQIVND (reference sequence). This CDR3 spans 15 amino acids. Losses at the gene ends were 6 bases for V and 7 bases for J; bases not matched to a gene: 9. CDR3 in DNA: TGTGCCAGTAGCCCCTCTAGCGGGAGTGGGAATGAGCAGTTCTTC. Translated, it gives CASSPSSGSGNEQFF.

The V call is TRBV6-5, the J call TRBJ2-7; maybe TRBD1 (5 bases). Looked up from germline, CDR1 is MNHEY and CDR2 is SVGAGI. The ends were cut back, 8 bases at V and 3 bases at J, with 17 bases in the middle. There are 14 residues in the CDR3. In DNA, the CDR3 is TGTGCCAGCGGGGCGGACAACGGGCTCTACGAGCAGTACTTC. Translating gives CASGADNGLYEQYF.

This clone was seen once. The chain's CDR3 is CASSQGTGIWGTEAFF. The CDR3 DNA is TGTGCCAGCAGCCAAGGGACAGGGATATGGGGCACTGAAGCTTTCTTT. The chain carries TRBV3-1 (or the pseudogene TRBV3-2) and TRBJ1-1, with 8 bases identical to TRBD1. The CDR3 has 16 residues. Germline values: CDR1 LGHDT, CDR2 YNNKEL (reference sequence). Trimming removed 1 base from V and 4 bases from J; junction bases left unmatched: 8.

The rearrangement links TRBV2 to TRBJ2-7; 8 nucleotides align to TRBD1. Germline loops: CDR1 SNHLY, CDR2 FYNNEI. The length of the CDR3 is 15 residues. After removal of 6 bases from V and 2 bases from J, the junction contained 9 bases not matched to a gene. The chain's CDR3 is CASSFSGQVTYEQYF. As DNA, the CDR3 is TGTGCCAGCAGCTTTTCGGGACAGGTTACCTACGAGCAGTACTTC.

The rearrangement joins TRBV3-1 (or the pseudogene TRBV3-2) to TRBJ2-1; 9 nucleotides match TRBD2. Trimming at V came to 1 base and at J to 15 bases, leaving 7 bases not matched to a gene. The CDR3 covers 13 residues. The germline V gene has CDR1 LGHDT and CDR2 YNNKEL (reference sequence). In DNA form, the CDR3 reads TGTGCCAGCAGCCAAGCAGGTAGCGGGGGAATGTTCTTC. This encodes CASSQAGSGGMFF.